The T cell receptor (beta chain) under discussion was sequenced for a study of blood T cell repertoires in COVID-19. Study overall: Donors in the United States, Italy and Spain gave samples during acute or convalescent COVID-19. T cells, B-cell-depleted T cells, or PBMCs provided the cDNA or gDNA that served as material.

The CDR3 totals 12 residues. V was clipped by 5 bases and J by 7 bases; unmatched bases: 1. TCRdb keeps only in-frame clones here, not all; method: immunoSEQ multiplex PCR. The table records around 100,000 clones, about 83% of them present only once. The V gene is TRBV12-3 or TRBV12-4, the J gene TRBJ1-5; 8 positions agree with TRBD1. This receptor was taken from a human donor in a cohort sampled during active COVID-19. The sequenced sample was peripheral blood. This CDR3 is CASSRQGQPQHF. CDR3 sequence (DNA): TGTGCCAGCAGTCGACAGGGGCAGCCCCAGCATTTT.